Presented here are 24 T cell receptor beta chains from one specimen sequenced in a study of beta chain features in type 1 diabetes. Expressed TCRB transcripts got sequenced, as all isolated RNA was reverse transcribed. The repertoire was sequenced with immunoSEQ multiplex PCR; TCRdb's copy has only in-frame clones and lacks some. The table lists 130,000 or so clones, roughly 9.3% of them singletons. Sequencing used central memory CD4+ T cells from blood. Every receptor here comes from a woman aged 40 to 50 in good health.

Many counts were recorded for this clone. The rearrangement joins TRBV20-1 to TRBJ1-4; no clear D. CDR1 DFQATT and CDR2 SNEGSKA come from the germline V gene (reference sequence). The CDR3 consists of 10 residues. V was clipped by 3 bases and J by 13 bases, with 9 bases between them. The CDR3, as DNA: TGCAGTGCTAGCCGCGGCCGACTGTTTTTT. Translated, it gives CSASRGRLFF.

The rearrangement links TRBV7-2 to TRBJ1-4, with 7 nucleotides matching TRBD1. The CDR3 totals 14 residues. V gave up 1 base and J gave up 8 bases; unmatched junction bases: 4. CDR1 and CDR2 (germline): SGHTA, FQGNSA. The DNA for the CDR3 is TGTGCCAGCAGCTTAGGACAGGGCGACGAAAAACTGTTTTTT. As protein: CASSLGQGDEKLFF.

The chain recombines TRBV7-2 with TRBJ2-7; a possible D gene is TRBD1 (6 bases). Per germline, CDR1 SGHTA and CDR2 FQGNSA. V was pared by 5 bases and J by 2 bases, with 7 bases between. This CDR3 spans 12 amino acids. The CDR3 DNA follows: TGTGCCAGCAGCGCAGGGGCCTACGAGCAGTACTTC. It translates to CASSAGAYEQYF.

The chain is built from TRBV6-5 and TRBJ1-2, with 11 positions matching TRBD1. This CDR3 contains 13 residues. The ends lost 5 bases at V and 8 bases at J; junction bases unmatched: 4. Germline CDR1 reads MNHEY; CDR2 reads SVGAGI. DNA of the CDR3: TGTGCCAGCAGTCAGGGACAGGGGGGCGGCTACACCTTC. This codes for CASSQGQGGGYTF.

This clone was found a few times. The chain employs TRBV11-2 and TRBJ2-2; TRBD2 agrees at 9 bases. CDR3 length equals 18 residues. V lost 3 bases and J lost 7; bases outside the gene matches: 15. Germline lookup yields CDR1 SGHAT and CDR2 FQNNGV. CDR3 in amino acids: CASSFRGLATTQNGELFF. The DNA for the CDR3 is TGTGCCAGCAGCTTTCGGGGACTAGCAACAACGCAGAACGGGGAGCTGTTTTTT.

This clone was seen a handful of times. The chain links TRBV5-4 to TRBJ1-4; 8 bases are a match to TRBD1. V lost 10 bases and J lost 7; bases outside the gene matches: 6. This CDR3 has 12 residues. CDR1 SGHNT and CDR2 YYREEE come from the germline V gene (reference sequence). CDR3 nucleotide sequence: TGTGCCTGGACAGGGACCTCTGAAAAACTGTTTTTT. Translated: CAWTGTSEKLFF.

This clone was observed many times. The chain is built from TRBV2 and TRBJ2-7, with D possibly TRBD1 on 6 matching bases. V lost 6 bases to trimming and J lost 4 bases, with 10 bases between them. The CDR3 is 12 amino acids. Germline lookup yields CDR1 SNHLY and CDR2 FYNNEI. CDR3 region: CASSWGQYEQYF. The DNA for the CDR3 is TGTGCCAGCAGCTGGGGACAATACGAGCAGTACTTC.

The chain combines TRBV10-2 with TRBJ1-6; D remains ambiguous. Germline loops: CDR1 WSHSY, CDR2 SAAADI. The CDR3 totals 13 residues. V shed 0 bases and J shed 9 bases, with 6 bases lying between them. CDR3 loop: CASSESAGSPLHF. The CDR3 nucleotides read TGCGCCAGCAGTGAGTCGGCGGGTTCACCCCTCCACTTT.

This clone was observed a handful of times. The V gene is TRBV5-6, the J gene TRBJ2-3, with 8 bases identical to TRBD1. Germline V CDR1 and CDR2: SGHDT, YYEEEE. The CDR3 is 14 amino acids. Trimming took 4 bases from V and 6 from J; bases not matched to a gene: 7. CDR3 coding DNA: TGTGCCAGCAGCGCGGCCCAGGGGGCGGATACGCAGTATTTT. Translated, it gives CASSAAQGADTQYF. The variable domain in full, completed from reference TRBV5-6 and TRBJ2-3, reads DAGVTQSPTHLIKTRGQQVTLRCSPKSGHDTVSWYQQALGQGPQFIFQYYEEEERQRGNFPDRFSGHQFPNYSSELNVNALLLGDSALYLCASSAAQGADTQYFGPGTRLTVL.

This sequence joins TRBV23-1 and TRBJ2-1; 9 positions agree with TRBD1. TRBV23-1 is designated an ORF whose function remains uncertain. The CDR3 is made up of 17 amino acids. Germline trimming cut 3 bases from V and 4 bases from J; bases unmatched to any gene: 10. CDR3 in amino acids: CASSHVVRDRVYNEQFF. CDR3 DNA: TGCGCCAGCAGTCACGTCGTCCGGGACAGGGTGTACAATGAGCAGTTCTTC.

This clone showed up just a few times. The chain employs TRBV19 and TRBJ1-1; 8 bases are a match to TRBD1. The CDR3 has 12 amino acids. Germline values: CDR1 LNHDA, CDR2 SQIVND (reference sequence). V lost 10 bases, J lost 4 bases, and 5 bases stayed unmatched. CDR3 DNA: TGTGCCACTGGACAGGGAAGCACTGAAGCTTTCTTT. Translation: CATGQGSTEAFF. Combining the CDR3 with reference TRBV19 and TRBJ1-1 gives the whole variable domain DGGITQSPKYLFRKEGQNVTLSCEQNLNHDAMYWYRQDPGQGLRLIYYSQIVNDFQKGDIAEGYSVSREKKESFPLTVTSAQKNPTAFYLCATGQGSTEAFFGQGTRLTVV.

On this clone itself: In the same sample, other DNA sequences code for this CDR3. V and J are TRBV9 and TRBJ2-3; TRBD2 agrees at 7 bases. CDR3 length equals 15 residues. V lost 0 bases to trimming and J lost 2 bases; unmatched junction nucleotides: 3. The germline V gene encodes CDR1 SGDLS and CDR2 YYNGEE. CDR3 region: CASSVASGDTDTQYF. The CDR3 DNA reads as TGTGCCAGCAGCGTAGCTAGCGGCGACACAGATACGCAGTATTTT.

This clone was observed at least ten times. CDR3 DNA: TGTGCCATCAGTGAGCGAAAGGGGGGGCAAGGGAATGAGCAGTTCTTC. As protein: CAISERKGGQGNEQFF. The chain carries TRBV10-3 and TRBJ2-1; the D gene is possibly TRBD2 (7 bases). Per germline, CDR1 ENHRY and CDR2 SYGVKD. Between the trimmed V and J ends, which lost 2 bases and 7 bases, there was a span of 18 bases. CDR3 length equals 16 residues.

There are a few counts of this clone. The chain carries TRBV5-4 and TRBJ1-2; 7 bases align to TRBD1. The CDR3 consists of 14 residues. Germline trimming cut 1 base from V and 4 bases from J; bases unmatched to any gene: 4. Germline CDR1 and CDR2: SGHNT and YYREEE (reference sequence). In nucleotides, the CDR3 is TGTGCCAGCAGCTTGAAAGGACAGGCCTATGGCTACACCTTC. Encoded protein: CASSLKGQAYGYTF. The whole variable domain, remainder taken from reference TRBV5-4 and TRBJ1-2, is ETGVTQSPTHLIKTRGQQVTLRCSSQSGHNTVSWYQQALGQGPQFIFQYYREEENGRGNFPPRFSGLQFPNYSSELNVNALELDDSALYLCASSLKGQAYGYTFGSGTRLTVV.

This clone has only a few counts. The chain is built from TRBV6-5 and TRBJ1-2; the match to TRBD1 covers 8 bases. Unmatched junction bases numbered 9, after V lost 4 bases and J lost 8 bases. Germline V CDR1 and CDR2: MNHEY, SVGAGI. The CDR3 loop spans 14 amino acids. CDR3 DNA: TGTGCCAGCAGTTTTGACAGGGGTAATAACGGCTACACCTTC. It specifies CASSFDRGNNGYTF.

This clone was counted between two and nine times. The J gene is TRBJ1-3, the V gene TRBV6-1; D gene ambiguous. This CDR3 has 15 amino acids. The V and J ends lost 2 bases and 2 bases respectively, with 10 bases between them. CDR1 and CDR2 from the germline V gene are MNHNS and SASEGT. CDR3 region: CASSETAAPGNTIYF. As DNA, the CDR3 is TGTGCCAGCAGTGAAACAGCCGCCCCTGGAAACACCATATATTTT.

The chain is built from TRBV18 and TRBJ1-2; 7 bases are a match to TRBD1. Losses at the gene ends were 3 bases for V and 2 bases for J; bases not matched to a gene: 0. Per germline, CDR1 KGHSH and CDR2 LQKENI. CDR3 length equals 13 residues. The CDR3 loop reads CASSPGQNYGYTF. The CDR3 DNA is TGTGCCAGCTCACCGGGACAGAACTATGGCTACACCTTC.

The chain carries TRBV5-1 and TRBJ2-1, with 10 bases aligning to TRBD2. Trimming removed 6 bases from V and 5 bases from J; junction bases left unmatched: 5. Germline CDR1 is SGHRS and CDR2 is YFSETQ. The CDR3 consists of 14 residues. The CDR3 protein is CASNSAGGNNEQFF. Here the CDR3 DNA reads TGCGCCAGCAATTCAGCGGGGGGGAACAATGAGCAGTTCTTC.

The gene calls are TRBV2 and TRBJ2-2, with 11 bases aligning to TRBD1. The CDR3 is 15 amino acids. V lost 6 bases and J lost 6; bases outside the gene matches: 6. Germline CDR1 is SNHLY and CDR2 is FYNNEI. The chain's CDR3 is CASRDWDRGSGELFF. The CDR3, as DNA: TGTGCCAGCAGGGATTGGGACAGGGGGTCCGGGGAGCTGTTTTTT.

The chain has TRBV25-1 and TRBJ1-1; no reliable D call. This CDR3 is built from 16 residues. Deletions cut 1 base from V and 6 bases from J, with 18 bases between. The germline V gene has CDR1 MGHDK and CDR2 SYGVNS. For the CDR3, the DNA is TGTGCCAGCAGTGAATCGGGAGGACGAACGAGGGCTGAAGCTTTCTTT. This translates into CASSESGGRTRAEAFF.

This clone was seen more than once but under ten times. The V call is TRBV2, the J call TRBJ1-5; D may be TRBD1 (6 bases). V shed 8 bases and J shed 3 bases, with 14 bases lying between them. Germline CDR1 is SNHLY and CDR2 is FYNNEI. The CDR3 runs to 14 residues. The CDR3: CASQQGGVNQPQHF. CDR3 in DNA: TGTGCCAGCCAACAGGGTGGAGTCAATCAGCCCCAGCATTTT. Based on the CDR3 plus reference TRBV2 and TRBJ1-5, the full variable domain is EPEVTQTPSHQVTQMGQEVILRCVPISNHLYFYWYRQILGQKVEFLVSFYNNEISEKSEIFDDQFSVERPDGSNFTLKIRSTKLEDSAMYFCASQQGGVNQPQHFGDGTRLSIL.

At least ten counts were recorded for this clone. The rearrangement links TRBV2 to TRBJ2-7; the match to TRBD1 covers 7 bases. Germline trimming cut 5 bases from V and 0 bases from J; bases unmatched to any gene: 1. The germline gives CDR1 SNHLY, CDR2 FYNNEI. This CDR3 comprises 13 residues. The DNA of the CDR3 is TGTGCCAGCAGTTGGGACAGCTCCTACGAGCAGTACTTC. It translates to CASSWDSSYEQYF.

In DNA, the CDR3 is TGTGCCAGCAGTGGGACTAGCGGGGGGGCCGGAGTATACGAGCAGTACTTC. Protein sequence: CASSGTSGGAGVYEQYF. V and J are TRBV2 and TRBJ2-7; TRBD2 agrees at 15 bases. The CDR3 is 17 amino acids. V lost 4 bases, J lost 4 bases, and 8 bases stayed unmatched. CDR1 is SNHLY and CDR2 is FYNNEI in the germline V gene.

The rearrangement uses TRBV2 and TRBJ2-1; 7 nucleotides line up with TRBD1. V trimming: 6 bases; J trimming: 6 bases; junction bases outside the gene matches: 5. Germline loops: CDR1 SNHLY, CDR2 FYNNEI. The CDR3 runs 13 residues. The CDR3 DNA reads TGTGCCAGCAGCGGGGACAGCCCCAATGAGCAGTTCTTC. It is translated as CASSGDSPNEQFF.